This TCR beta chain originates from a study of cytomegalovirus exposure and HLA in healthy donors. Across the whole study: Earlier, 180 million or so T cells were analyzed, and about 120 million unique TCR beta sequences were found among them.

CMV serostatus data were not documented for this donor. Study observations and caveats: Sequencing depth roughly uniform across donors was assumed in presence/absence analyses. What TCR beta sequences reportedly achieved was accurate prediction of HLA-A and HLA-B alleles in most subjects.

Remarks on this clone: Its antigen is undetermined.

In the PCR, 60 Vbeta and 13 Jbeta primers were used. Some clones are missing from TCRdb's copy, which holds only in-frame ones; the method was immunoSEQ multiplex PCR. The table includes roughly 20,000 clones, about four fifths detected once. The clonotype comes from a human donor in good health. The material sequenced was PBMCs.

The CDR3, as DNA: TGTGCCAGCAGTATTTACCGGACAGACTCCTACGAGCAGTACTTC. It encodes CASSIYRTDSYEQYF. The chain is built from TRBV2 and TRBJ2-7, with D perhaps matching TRBD1 (6 bases). Germline V lookup: CDR1 SNHLY, CDR2 FYNNEI. V was clipped by 5 bases and J by 0 bases, with 14 bases between them. The CDR3 totals 15 residues.